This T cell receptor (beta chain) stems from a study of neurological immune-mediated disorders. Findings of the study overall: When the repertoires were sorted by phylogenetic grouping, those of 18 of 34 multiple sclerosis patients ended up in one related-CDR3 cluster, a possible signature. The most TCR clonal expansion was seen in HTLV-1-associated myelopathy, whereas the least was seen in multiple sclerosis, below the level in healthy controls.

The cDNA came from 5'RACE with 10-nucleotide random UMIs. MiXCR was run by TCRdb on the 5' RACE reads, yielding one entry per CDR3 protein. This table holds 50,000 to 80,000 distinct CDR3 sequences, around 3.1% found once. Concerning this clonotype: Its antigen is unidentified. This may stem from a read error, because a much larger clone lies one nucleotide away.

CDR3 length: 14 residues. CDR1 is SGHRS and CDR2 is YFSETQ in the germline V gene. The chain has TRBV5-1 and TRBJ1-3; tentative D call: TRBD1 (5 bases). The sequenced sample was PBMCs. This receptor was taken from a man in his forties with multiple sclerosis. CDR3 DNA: TGCGCCAGCAGCCTAGGGGATGTCGGAAAAACCATATATTTT. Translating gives CASSLGDVGKTIYF.